A selection of T cell receptor beta chains follows, all from one sample in a study of CD8 T cells in Susac syndrome. A single record per CDR3 protein comes from TCRdb applying MiXCR to the immunoSEQ multiplex PCR reads. The sample records 250,000 to 300,000 distinct CDR3 sequences, 80% to 90% being singletons. Sample: CD8+ T cells from PBMCs. The receptor source for this set is a human donor with multiple sclerosis. CDR3s include the opening cysteine and the closing phenylalanine or tryptophan. The D gene is left open where the match is weak. Clone size is shown for a subset of rows, as once, few, many or a class of expanded clone.

D gene	V gene	CDR3 length	clone size	J gene	CDR3 protein	CDR3 DNA
TRBD2	TRBV7-9	12	-	TRBJ2-1	CASSRLADEQFF	TGTGCCAGCAGCAGACTAGCTGATGAGCAGTTCTTC
TRBD2	TRBV2	16	-	TRBJ2-5	CASRSTSGRYVQTQYF	TGTGCCAGCAGGTCTACTAGCGGGAGATACGTCCAGACCCAGTACTTC
-	TRBV28	14	-	TRBJ2-7	CASSQRDTSYEQYF	TGTGCCAGCAGTCAAAGGGACACCTCCTACGAGCAGTACTTC
-	TRBV11-2	15	-	TRBJ2-3	CASRLSQSYTDTQYF	TGTGCCAGCAGGCTCTCCCAGAGTTACACAGATACGCAGTATTTT
TRBD2	TRBV28	15	once	TRBJ2-5	CASSFSLAAKETQYF	TGTGCCAGCAGTTTTAGCCTAGCGGCCAAAGAGACCCAGTACTTC
-	TRBV6-4	16	-	TRBJ1-6	CASSDKGGSIGSPLHF	TGTGCCAGCAGTGACAAGGGGGGCTCAATCGGTTCACCCCTCCACTTT
TRBD2	TRBV9	15	-	TRBJ2-3	CASIAAGGGTDTQYF	TGTGCCAGCATAGCGGCGGGAGGGGGCACAGATACGCAGTATTTT
-	TRBV3-1	17	once	TRBJ2-7	CASSQEEAGSEHYEQYF	TGTGCCAGCAGCCAAGAGGAAGCAGGATCCGAGCACTACGAGCAGTACTTC
-	TRBV30	15	-	TRBJ1-2	CAWSVFPGTPSGYTF	TGTGCCTGGAGTGTATTTCCCGGAACCCCTTCCGGCTACACCTTC
-	TRBV6-1	14	-	TRBJ1-3	CASSSTGGGNTIYF	TGTGCCAGCAGTTCGACGGGTGGTGGAAACACCATATATTTT
-	TRBV6-1	14	-	TRBJ2-7	CASSEGGMFYEQYF	TGTGCCAGCAGTGAAGGGGGGATGTTCTACGAGCAGTACTTC
-	TRBV7-8	14	-	TRBJ2-7	CASRGPEDHYEQYF	TGTGCCAGCAGGGGCCCCGAGGACCACTACGAGCAGTACTTC
TRBD2	TRBV4-2	17	-	TRBJ2-1	CASSQDLAGEGGDEQFF	TGTGCCAGCAGCCAAGATTTAGCGGGAGAGGGAGGCGATGAGCAGTTCTTC
-	TRBV10-3	12	-	TRBJ1-2	CAIRTVRYGYTF	TGTGCCATCAGGACAGTTCGCTATGGCTACACCTTC